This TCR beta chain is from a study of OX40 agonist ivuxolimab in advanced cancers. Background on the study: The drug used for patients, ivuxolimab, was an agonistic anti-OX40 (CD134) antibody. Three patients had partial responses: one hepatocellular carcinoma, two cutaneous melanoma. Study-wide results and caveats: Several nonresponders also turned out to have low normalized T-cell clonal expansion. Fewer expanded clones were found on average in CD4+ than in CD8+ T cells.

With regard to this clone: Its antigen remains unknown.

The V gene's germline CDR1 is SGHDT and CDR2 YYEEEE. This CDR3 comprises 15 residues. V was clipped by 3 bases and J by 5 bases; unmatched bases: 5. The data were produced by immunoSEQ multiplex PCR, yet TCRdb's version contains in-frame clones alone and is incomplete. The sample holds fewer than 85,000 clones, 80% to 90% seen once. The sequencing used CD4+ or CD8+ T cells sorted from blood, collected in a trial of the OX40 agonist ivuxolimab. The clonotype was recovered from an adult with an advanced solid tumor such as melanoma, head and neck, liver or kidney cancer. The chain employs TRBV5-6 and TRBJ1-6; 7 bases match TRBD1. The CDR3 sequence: CASSYTDRDNSPLHF. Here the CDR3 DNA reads TGTGCCAGCAGCTATACAGACAGGGATAATTCACCCCTCCACTTT.